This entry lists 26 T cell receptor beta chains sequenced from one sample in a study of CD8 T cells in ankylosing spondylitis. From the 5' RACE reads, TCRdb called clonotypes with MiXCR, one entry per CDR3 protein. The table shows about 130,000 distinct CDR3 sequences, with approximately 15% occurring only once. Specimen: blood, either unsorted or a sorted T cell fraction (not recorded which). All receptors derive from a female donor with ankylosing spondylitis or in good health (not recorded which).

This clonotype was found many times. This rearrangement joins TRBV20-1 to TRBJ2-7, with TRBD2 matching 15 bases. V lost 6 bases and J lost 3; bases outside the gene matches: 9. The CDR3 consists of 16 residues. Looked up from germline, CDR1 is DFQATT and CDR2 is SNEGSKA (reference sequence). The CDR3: CSARTSGGARLYEQYF. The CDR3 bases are TGCAGTGCGCGGACTAGCGGGGGGGCCCGTCTCTACGAGCAGTACTTC.

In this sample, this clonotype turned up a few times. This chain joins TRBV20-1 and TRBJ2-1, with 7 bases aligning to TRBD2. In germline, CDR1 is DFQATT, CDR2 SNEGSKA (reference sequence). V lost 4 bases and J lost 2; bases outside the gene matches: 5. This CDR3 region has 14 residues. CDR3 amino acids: CSANKRGTYNEQFF. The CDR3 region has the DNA TGCAGTGCTAACAAGCGGGGAACCTACAATGAGCAGTTCTTC.

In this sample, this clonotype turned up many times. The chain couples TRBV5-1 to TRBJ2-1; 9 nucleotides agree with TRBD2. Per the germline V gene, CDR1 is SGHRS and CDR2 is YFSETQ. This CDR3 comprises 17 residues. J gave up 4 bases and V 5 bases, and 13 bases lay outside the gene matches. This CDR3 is CASSPTSPTSGYNEQFF. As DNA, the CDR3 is TGCGCCAGCAGTCCGACCTCCCCGACTAGCGGATACAATGAGCAGTTCTTC.

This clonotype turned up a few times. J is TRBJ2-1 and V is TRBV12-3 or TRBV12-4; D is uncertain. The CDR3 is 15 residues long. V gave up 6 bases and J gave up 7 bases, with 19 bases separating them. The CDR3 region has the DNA TGTGCCAGCAGCTCGCGACTGTCAAAAGGGAATGAGCAGTTCTTC. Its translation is CASSSRLSKGNEQFF.

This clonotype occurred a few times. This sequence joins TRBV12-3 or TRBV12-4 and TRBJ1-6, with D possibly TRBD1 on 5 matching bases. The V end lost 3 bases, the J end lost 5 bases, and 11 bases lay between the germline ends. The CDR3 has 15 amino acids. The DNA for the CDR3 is TGTGCCAGCAGTTTTGGGGCGTACGATAATTCACCCCTCCACTTT. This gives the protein CASSFGAYDNSPLHF.

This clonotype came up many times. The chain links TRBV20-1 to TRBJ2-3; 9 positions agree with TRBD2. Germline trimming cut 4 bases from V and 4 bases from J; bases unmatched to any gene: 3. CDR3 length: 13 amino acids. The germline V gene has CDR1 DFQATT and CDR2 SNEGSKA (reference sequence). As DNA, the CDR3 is TGCAGTGCTAATAGCGGGAGTGCAGATACGCAGTATTTT. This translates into CSANSGSADTQYF.

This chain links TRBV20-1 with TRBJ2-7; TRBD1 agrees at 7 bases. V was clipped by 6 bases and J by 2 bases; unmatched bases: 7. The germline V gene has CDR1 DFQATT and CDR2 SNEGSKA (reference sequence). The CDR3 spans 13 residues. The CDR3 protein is CSAERQGTYEQYF. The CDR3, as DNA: TGCAGTGCGGAAAGACAGGGTACCTACGAGCAGTACTTC.

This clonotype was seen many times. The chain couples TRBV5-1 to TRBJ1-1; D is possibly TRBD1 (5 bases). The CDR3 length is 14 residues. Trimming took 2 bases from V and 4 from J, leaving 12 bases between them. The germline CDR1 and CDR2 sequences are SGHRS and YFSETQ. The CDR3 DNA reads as TGCGCCAGCAGCTTCCGGGACGCCGGCACTGAAGCTTTCTTT. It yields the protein CASSFRDAGTEAFF. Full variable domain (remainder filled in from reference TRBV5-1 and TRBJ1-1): KAGVTQTPRYLIKTRGQQVTLSCSPISGHRSVSWYQQTPGQGLQFLFEYFSETQRNKGNFPGRFSGRQFSNSRSEMNVSTLELGDSALYLCASSFRDAGTEAFFGQGTRLTVV.

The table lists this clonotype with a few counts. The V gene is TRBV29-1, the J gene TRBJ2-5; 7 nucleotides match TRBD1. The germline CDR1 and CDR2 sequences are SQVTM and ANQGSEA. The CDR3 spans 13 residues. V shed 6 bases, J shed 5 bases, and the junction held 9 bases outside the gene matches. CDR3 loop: CSVRDRQWETQYF. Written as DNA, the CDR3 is TGCAGCGTCCGGGACAGACAATGGGAGACCCAGTACTTC.

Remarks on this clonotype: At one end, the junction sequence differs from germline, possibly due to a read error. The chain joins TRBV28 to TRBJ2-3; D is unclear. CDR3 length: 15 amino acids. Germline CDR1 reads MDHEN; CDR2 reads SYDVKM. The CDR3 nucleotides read TGTGCCAGCAGGGCCGTCGAAGCGAGCACAGATACGGAGTATTTT. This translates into CASRAVEASTDTEYF.

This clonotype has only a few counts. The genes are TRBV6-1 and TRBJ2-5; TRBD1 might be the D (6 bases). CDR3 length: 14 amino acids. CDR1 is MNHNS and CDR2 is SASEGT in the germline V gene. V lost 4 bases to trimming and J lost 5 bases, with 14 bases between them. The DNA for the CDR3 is TGTGCCAGCAGTGCTACAGGGAGTGGGGAGACCCAGTACTTC. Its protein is CASSATGSGETQYF.

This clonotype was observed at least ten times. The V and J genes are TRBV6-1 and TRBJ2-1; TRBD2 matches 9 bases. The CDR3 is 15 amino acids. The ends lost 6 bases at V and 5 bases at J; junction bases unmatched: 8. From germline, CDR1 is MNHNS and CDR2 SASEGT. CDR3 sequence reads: CASRPLAGYNNEQFF. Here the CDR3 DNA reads TGTGCCAGCAGACCCCTAGCGGGGTATAACAATGAGCAGTTCTTC.

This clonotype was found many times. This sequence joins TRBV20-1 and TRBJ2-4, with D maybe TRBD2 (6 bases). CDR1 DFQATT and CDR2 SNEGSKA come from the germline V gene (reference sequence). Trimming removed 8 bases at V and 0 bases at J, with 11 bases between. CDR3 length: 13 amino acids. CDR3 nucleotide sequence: TGCAGTTGGGGGGTCCTAGCCAAAAACATTCAGTACTTC. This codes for CSWGVLAKNIQYF.

For the CDR3, the DNA is TGTGCCAGCGCTTTAGCGGGAGGCAACGAGCAGTACTTC. Translation: CASALAGGNEQYF. This chain links TRBV2 with TRBJ2-7; TRBD2 matches at 10 bases. The V gene's germline CDR1 is SNHLY and CDR2 FYNNEI. V trimming: 8 bases; J trimming: 5 bases; junction bases outside the gene matches: 6. This CDR3 comprises 13 residues. Full variable domain (missing parts from reference TRBV2 and TRBJ2-7): EPEVTQTPSHQVTQMGQEVILRCVPISNHLYFYWYRQILGQKVEFLVSFYNNEISEKSEIFDDQFSVERPDGSNFTLKIRSTKLEDSAMYFCASALAGGNEQYFGPGTRLTVT.

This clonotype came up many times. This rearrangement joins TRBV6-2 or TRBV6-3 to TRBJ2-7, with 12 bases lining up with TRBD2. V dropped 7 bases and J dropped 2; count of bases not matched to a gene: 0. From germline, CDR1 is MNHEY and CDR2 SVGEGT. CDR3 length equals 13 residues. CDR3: CASTSGGAYEQYF. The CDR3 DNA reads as TGTGCCAGCACTAGCGGGGGGGCCTACGAGCAGTACTTC.

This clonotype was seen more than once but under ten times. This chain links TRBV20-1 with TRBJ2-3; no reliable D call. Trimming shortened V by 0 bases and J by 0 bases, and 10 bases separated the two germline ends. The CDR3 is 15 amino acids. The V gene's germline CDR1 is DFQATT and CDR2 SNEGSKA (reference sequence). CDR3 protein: CSARDSSVSTDTQYF. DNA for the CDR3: TGCAGTGCTAGAGATTCCTCGGTTAGCACAGATACGCAGTATTTT.

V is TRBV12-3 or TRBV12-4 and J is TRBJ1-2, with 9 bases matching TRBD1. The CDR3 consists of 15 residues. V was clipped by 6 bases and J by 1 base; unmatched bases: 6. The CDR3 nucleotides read TGTGCCAGCAGCAAATCGACAGGGGGTAACTATGGCTACACCTTC. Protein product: CASSKSTGGNYGYTF.

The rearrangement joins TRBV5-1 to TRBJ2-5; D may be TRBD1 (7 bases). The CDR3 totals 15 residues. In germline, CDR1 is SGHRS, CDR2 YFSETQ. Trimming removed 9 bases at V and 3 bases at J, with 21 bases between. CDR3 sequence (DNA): TGCGCCACCCGCCTACAGGGCAGGGGGGAAGAGACCCAGTACTTC. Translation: CATRLQGRGEETQYF.

The chain's CDR3 is CASSFSGVPSAYNEQFF. In DNA form, the CDR3 reads TGTGCCAGTAGCTTTTCAGGTGTGCCTAGCGCCTACAATGAGCAGTTCTTC. The chain links TRBV19 to TRBJ2-1; D perhaps matches TRBD2 (6 bases). Germline loops: CDR1 LNHDA, CDR2 SQIVND (reference sequence). The CDR3 covers 17 residues. Trimming took 6 bases from V and 2 from J, leaving 20 bases between them. Full variable domain (missing parts from reference TRBV19 and TRBJ2-1): DGGITQSPKYLFRKEGQNVTLSCEQNLNHDAMYWYRQDPGQGLRLIYYSQIVNDFQKGDIAEGYSVSREKKESFPLTVTSAQKNPTAFYLCASSFSGVPSAYNEQFFGPGTRLTVL.

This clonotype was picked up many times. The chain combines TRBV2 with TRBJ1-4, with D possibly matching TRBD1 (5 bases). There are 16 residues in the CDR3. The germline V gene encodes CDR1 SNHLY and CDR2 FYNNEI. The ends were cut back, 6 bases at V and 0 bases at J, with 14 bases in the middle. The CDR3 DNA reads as TGTGCCAGCAGCCGAGAGACAGTTGCAACTAATGAAAAACTGTTTTTT. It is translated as CASSRETVATNEKLFF.

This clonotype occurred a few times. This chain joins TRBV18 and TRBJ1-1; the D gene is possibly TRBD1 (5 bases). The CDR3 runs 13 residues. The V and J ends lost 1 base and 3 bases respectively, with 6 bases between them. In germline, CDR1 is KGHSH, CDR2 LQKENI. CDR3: CASSPQQDTEAFF. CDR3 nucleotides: TGTGCCAGCTCACCACAACAGGACACTGAAGCTTTCTTT.

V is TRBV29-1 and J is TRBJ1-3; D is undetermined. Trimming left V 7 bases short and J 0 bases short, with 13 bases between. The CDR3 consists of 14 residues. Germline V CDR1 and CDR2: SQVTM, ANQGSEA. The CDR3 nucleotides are TGCAGCGCCGTGGGCCAAAACTCTGGAAACACCATATATTTT. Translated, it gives CSAVGQNSGNTIYF.

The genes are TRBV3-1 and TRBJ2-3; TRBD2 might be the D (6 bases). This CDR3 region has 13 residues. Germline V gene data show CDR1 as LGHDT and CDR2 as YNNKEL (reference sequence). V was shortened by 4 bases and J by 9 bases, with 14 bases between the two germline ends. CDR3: CASSPTGANTQYF. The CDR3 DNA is TGTGCCAGCAGCCCGACGGGAGCAAACACGCAGTATTTT.

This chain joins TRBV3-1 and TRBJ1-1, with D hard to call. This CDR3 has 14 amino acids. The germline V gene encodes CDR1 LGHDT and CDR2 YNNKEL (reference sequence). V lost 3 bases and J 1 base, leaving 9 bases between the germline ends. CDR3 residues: CASSQLEGNTEAFF. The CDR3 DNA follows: TGTGCCAGCAGCCAGCTGGAGGGGAACACTGAAGCTTTCTTT.

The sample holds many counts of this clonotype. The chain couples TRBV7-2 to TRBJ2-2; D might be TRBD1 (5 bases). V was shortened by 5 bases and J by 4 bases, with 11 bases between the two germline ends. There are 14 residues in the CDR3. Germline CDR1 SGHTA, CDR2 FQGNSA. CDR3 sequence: CASSNQGFTGELFF. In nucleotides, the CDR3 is TGTGCCAGCAGCAACCAGGGATTCACCGGGGAGCTGTTTTTT.

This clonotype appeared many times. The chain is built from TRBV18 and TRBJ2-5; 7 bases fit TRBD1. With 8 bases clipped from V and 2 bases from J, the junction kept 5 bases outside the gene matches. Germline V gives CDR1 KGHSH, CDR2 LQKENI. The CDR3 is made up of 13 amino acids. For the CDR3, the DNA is TGTGCCAGCAGTCCGGGACAGCAAGAGACCCAGTACTTC. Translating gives CASSPGQQETQYF.